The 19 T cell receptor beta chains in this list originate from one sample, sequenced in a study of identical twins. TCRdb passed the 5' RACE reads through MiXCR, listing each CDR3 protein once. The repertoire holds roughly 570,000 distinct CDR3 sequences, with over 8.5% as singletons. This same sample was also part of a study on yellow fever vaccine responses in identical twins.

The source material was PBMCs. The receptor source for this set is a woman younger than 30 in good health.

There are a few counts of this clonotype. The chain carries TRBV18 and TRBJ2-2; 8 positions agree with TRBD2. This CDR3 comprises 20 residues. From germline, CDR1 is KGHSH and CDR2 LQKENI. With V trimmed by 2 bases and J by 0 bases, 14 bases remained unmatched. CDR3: CASSPRGISGSLSNTGELFF. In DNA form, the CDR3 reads TGTGCCAGCTCACCAAGGGGTATCAGCGGGAGCCTTTCGAACACCGGGGAGCTGTTTTTT. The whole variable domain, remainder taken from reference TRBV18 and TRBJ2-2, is NAGVMQNPRHLVRRRGQEARLRCSPMKGHSHVYWYRQLPEEGLKFMVYLQKENIIDESGMPKERFSAEFPKEGPSILRIQQVVRGDSAAYFCASSPRGISGSLSNTGELFFGEGSRLTVL.

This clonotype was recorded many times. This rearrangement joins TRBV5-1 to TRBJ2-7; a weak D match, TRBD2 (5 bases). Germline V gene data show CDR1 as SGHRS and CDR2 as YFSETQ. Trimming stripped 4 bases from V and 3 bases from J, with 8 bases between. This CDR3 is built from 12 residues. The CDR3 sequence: CASSTGLYEQYF. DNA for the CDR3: TGCGCCAGCAGCACCGGACTCTACGAGCAGTACTTC.

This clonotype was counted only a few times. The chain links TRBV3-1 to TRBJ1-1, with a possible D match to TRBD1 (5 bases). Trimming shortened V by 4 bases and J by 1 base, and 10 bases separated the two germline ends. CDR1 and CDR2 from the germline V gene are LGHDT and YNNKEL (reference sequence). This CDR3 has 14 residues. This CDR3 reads CASSPWTQNTEAFF. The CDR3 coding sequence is TGTGCCAGCAGCCCTTGGACACAGAACACTGAAGCTTTCTTT.

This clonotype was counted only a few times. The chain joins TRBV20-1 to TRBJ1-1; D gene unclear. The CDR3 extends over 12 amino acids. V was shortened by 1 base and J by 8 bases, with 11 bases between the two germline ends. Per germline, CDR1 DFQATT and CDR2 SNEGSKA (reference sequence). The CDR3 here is CSARAPTGEAFF. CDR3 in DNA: TGCAGTGCTAGAGCCCCCACCGGGGAAGCTTTCTTT.

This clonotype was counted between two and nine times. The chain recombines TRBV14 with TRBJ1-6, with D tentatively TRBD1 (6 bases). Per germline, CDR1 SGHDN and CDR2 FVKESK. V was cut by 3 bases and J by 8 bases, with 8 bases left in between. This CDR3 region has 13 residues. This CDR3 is CASSHGQYSPLHF. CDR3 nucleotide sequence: TGTGCCAGCAGCCACGGACAGTATTCACCCCTCCACTTT.

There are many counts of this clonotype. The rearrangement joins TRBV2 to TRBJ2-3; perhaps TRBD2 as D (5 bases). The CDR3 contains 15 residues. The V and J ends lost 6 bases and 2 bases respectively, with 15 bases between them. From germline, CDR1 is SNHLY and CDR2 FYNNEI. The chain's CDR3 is CASREVGSDTDTQYF. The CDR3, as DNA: TGTGCCAGCAGGGAGGTCGGCTCAGACACAGATACGCAGTATTTT. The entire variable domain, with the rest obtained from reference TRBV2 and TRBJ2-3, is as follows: EPEVTQTPSHQVTQMGQEVILRCVPISNHLYFYWYRQILGQKVEFLVSFYNNEISEKSEIFDDQFSVERPDGSNFTLKIRSTKLEDSAMYFCASREVGSDTDTQYFGPGTRLTVL.

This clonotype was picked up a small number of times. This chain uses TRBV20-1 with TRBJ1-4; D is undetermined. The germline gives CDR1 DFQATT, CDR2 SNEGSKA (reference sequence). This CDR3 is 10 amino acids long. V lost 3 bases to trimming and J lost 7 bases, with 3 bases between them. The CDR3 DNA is TGCAGTGCTAGGGGTGAAAAACTGTTTTTT. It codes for CSARGEKLFF.

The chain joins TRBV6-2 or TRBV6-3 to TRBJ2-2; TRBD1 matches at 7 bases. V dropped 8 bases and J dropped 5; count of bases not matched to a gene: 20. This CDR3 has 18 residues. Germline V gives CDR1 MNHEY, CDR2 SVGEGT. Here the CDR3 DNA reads TGTGCCAGCGGAAGCGCACCAGAGGGGGCGGTTAGAACCGGGGAGCTGTTTTTT. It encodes CASGSAPEGAVRTGELFF.

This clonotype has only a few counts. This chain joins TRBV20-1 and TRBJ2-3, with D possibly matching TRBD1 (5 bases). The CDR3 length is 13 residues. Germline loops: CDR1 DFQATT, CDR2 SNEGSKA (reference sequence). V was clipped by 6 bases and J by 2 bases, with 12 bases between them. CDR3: CSASDITTDTQYF. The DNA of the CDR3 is TGCAGTGCCTCGGACATAACCACAGATACGCAGTATTTT.

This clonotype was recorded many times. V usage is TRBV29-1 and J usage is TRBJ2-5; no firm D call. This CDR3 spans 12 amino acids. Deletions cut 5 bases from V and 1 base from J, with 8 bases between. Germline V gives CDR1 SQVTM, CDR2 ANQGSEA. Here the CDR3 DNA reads TGCAGCGTTAATACAGCCCAAGAGACCCAGTACTTC. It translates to CSVNTAQETQYF. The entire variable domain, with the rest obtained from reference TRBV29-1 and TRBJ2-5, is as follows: SAVISQKPSRDICQRGTSLTIQCQVDSQVTMMFWYRQQPGQSLTLIATANQGSEATYESGFVIDKFPISRPNLTFSTLTVSNMSPEDSSIYLCSVNTAQETQYFGPGTRLLVL.

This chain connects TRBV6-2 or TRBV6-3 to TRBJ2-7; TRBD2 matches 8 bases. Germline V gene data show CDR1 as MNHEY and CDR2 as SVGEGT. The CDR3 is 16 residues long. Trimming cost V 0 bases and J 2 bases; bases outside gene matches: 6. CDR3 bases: TGTGCCAGCAGTTACTCGACACTAGCGGTTACCTACGAGCAGTACTTC. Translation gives CASSYSTLAVTYEQYF.

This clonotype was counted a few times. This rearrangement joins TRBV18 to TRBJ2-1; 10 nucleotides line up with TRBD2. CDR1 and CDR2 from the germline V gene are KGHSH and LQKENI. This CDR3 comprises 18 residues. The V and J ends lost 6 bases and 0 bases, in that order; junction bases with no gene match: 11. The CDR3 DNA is TGTGCCAGCTCCCCCAGGACTAGCGGTATCAGCTCCTACAATGAGCAGTTCTTC. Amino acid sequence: CASSPRTSGISSYNEQFF.

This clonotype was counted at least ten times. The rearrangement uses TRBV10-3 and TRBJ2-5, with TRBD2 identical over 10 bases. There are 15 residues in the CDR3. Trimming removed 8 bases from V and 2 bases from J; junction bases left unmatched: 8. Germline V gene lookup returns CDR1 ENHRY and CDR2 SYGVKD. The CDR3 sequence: CAIASGSLGQETQYF. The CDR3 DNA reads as TGTGCCATCGCTAGCGGGAGTTTAGGGCAAGAGACCCAGTACTTC.

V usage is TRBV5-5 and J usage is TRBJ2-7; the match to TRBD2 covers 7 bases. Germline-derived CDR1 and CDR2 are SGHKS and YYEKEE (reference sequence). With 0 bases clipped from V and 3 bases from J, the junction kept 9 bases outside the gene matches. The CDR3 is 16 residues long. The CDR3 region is CASSLVSGGGIYEQYF. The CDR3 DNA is TGTGCCAGCAGCTTGGTTTCGGGGGGAGGAATCTACGAGCAGTACTTC.

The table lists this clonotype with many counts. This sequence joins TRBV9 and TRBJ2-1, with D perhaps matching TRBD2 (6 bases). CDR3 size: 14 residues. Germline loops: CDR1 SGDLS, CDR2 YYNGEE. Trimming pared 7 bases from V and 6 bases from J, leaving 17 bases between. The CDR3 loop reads CASQSGGKGNEQFF. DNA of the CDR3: TGTGCCAGCCAGTCTGGCGGGAAGGGCAATGAGCAGTTCTTC.

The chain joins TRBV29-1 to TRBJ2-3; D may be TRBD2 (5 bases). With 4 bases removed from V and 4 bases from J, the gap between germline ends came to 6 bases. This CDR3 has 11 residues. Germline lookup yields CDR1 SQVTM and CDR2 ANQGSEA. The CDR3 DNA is TGCAGCGTTGTGGGAGCAGATACGCAGTATTTT. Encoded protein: CSVVGADTQYF.

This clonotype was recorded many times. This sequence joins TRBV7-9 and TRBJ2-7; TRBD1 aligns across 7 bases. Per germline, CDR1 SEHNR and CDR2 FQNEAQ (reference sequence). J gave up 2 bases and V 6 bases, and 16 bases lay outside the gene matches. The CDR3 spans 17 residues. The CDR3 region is CASSKPVGTAITYEQYF. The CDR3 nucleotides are TGTGCCAGCAGTAAACCCGTCGGGACAGCGATAACCTACGAGCAGTACTTC.

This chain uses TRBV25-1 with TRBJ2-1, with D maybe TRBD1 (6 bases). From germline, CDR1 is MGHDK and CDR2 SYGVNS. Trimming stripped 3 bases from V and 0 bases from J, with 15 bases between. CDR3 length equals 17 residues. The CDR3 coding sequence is TGTGCCAGCAGTGAGTTCCCCTACAGGGACTCCTACAATGAGCAGTTCTTC. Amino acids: CASSEFPYRDSYNEQFF. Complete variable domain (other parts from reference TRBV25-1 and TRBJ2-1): EADIYQTPRYLVIGTGKKITLECSQTMGHDKMYWYQQDPGMELHLIHYSYGVNSTEKGDLSSESTVSRIRTEHFPLTLESARPSHTSQYLCASSEFPYRDSYNEQFFGPGTRLTVL.

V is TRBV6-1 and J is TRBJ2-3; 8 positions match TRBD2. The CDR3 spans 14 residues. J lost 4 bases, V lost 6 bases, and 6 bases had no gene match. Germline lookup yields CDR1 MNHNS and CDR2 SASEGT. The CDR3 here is CASRPGGMADTQYF. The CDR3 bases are TGTGCCAGCAGGCCGGGGGGGATGGCAGATACGCAGTATTTT.